This T cell receptor beta chain was documented in a study of T cell changes during pregnancy in multiple sclerosis. CDR3 length: 14 residues. Germline V lookup: CDR1 SGHTA, CDR2 FQGNSA. J gave up 6 bases and V 6 bases, and 8 bases lay outside the gene matches. Produced via immunoSEQ multiplex PCR; TCRdb's table is partial and in-frame only. The sample has 90,000 or so clones; less than 95% are singletons. The chain uses TRBV7-2 and TRBJ2-1; 7 bases are a match to TRBD2. The source is a female donor in good health, enrolled as a control in a pregnancy study. The source material was peripheral blood, sampled in the first trimester of pregnancy. DNA of the CDR3: TGTGCCAGCAGTCGCGGGGGTGCACTCAATGAGCAGTTCTTC. Its protein is CASSRGGALNEQFF.